Following are 10 T cell receptor beta chains from one sample sequenced in a study of OX40 agonist ivuxolimab in advanced cancers. This table comes from immunoSEQ multiplex PCR, and its TCRdb copy is limited to in-frame clones, with some not included. The sample lists 55,000 to 65,000 clones; 75% to 90% were seen once. The sequencing used CD4+ or CD8+ T cells sorted from blood, collected in a trial of the OX40 agonist ivuxolimab. These receptors were taken from an adult with an advanced solid tumor such as melanoma, head and neck, liver or kidney cancer.

The chain joins TRBV6-1 to TRBJ1-5, with 9 bases fitting TRBD1. The junction had 5 bases not matched to a gene; V was cut back by 6 bases and J by 5 bases. Germline assignment: CDR1 MNHNS and CDR2 SASEGT. The CDR3 totals 14 residues. The CDR3 nucleotides are TGTGCCAGCAGCCGGGGACAGGGCGATCAGCCCCAGCATTTT. Translated, it gives CASSRGQGDQPQHF.

The V gene is TRBV7-2, the J gene TRBJ2-7; no firm D call. V lost 1 base and J 5 bases, leaving 3 bases between the germline ends. The CDR3 is made up of 11 amino acids. Germline assignment: CDR1 SGHTA and CDR2 FQGNSA. CDR3 bases: TGTGCCAGCAGCTTAGTGCACGAGCAGTACTTC. As protein: CASSLVHEQYF.

CDR3: CASSFGTGSNSPLHF. CDR3 coding DNA: TGTGCCAGCAGCTTCGGGACAGGGTCTAATTCACCCCTCCACTTT. J is TRBJ1-6 and V is TRBV7-8, with 9 bases aligning to TRBD1. This CDR3 has 15 amino acids. The V gene end was trimmed by 3 bases and the J gene end by 6 bases; junction bases not matched to a gene: 3. Germline CDR1 SGHVS, CDR2 FQNEAQ.

This clone was observed once. This chain links TRBV27 with TRBJ2-1; D unclear. Trimming stripped 6 bases from V and 5 bases from J, with 8 bases between. Germline V lookup: CDR1 MNHEY, CDR2 SMNVEV (reference sequence). The CDR3 is 12 residues long. The CDR3 nucleotides are TGTGCCAGCAGCTACAGAGACAATGAGCAGTTCTTC. Amino acid sequence: CASSYRDNEQFF.

This clone turned up a few times. The chain employs TRBV28 and TRBJ1-1, with D possibly matching TRBD1 (5 bases). Germline V gene sequence: CDR1 MDHEN, CDR2 SYDVKM. The CDR3 runs 12 residues. Trimming took 6 bases from V and 8 from J, leaving 13 bases between them. CDR3 sequence (DNA): TGTGCCAGCAGGCTCCCGGGACTCGAAGCTTTCTTT. Translating it yields CASRLPGLEAFF.

This chain connects TRBV6-1 to TRBJ1-2; a possible D gene is TRBD1 (6 bases). The CDR3 contains 14 residues. V was cut by 6 bases and J by 6 bases, with 17 bases left in between. CDR1 and CDR2 from the germline V gene are MNHNS and SASEGT. The CDR3 DNA reads as TGTGCCAGCAGGCCTTCCTCGGGGGCGCATGGCTACACCTTC. Residues: CASRPSSGAHGYTF.

The chain has TRBV7-2 and TRBJ1-2; 7 bases are shared with TRBD1. V gave up 1 base and J gave up 1 base; unmatched junction bases: 6. Germline V gene lookup returns CDR1 SGHTA and CDR2 FQGNSA. The CDR3 contains 16 residues. The CDR3 coding sequence is TGTGCCAGCAGCTTAGGGGGACAGAGACGTAACTATGGCTACACCTTC. Protein sequence: CASSLGGQRRNYGYTF.

V usage is TRBV7-9 and J usage is TRBJ2-7, with a tentative D call TRBD1 (5 bases). The CDR3 runs 13 residues. Germline CDR1 SEHNR, CDR2 FQNEAQ (reference sequence). Trimming cost V 5 bases and J 2 bases, with 10 bases left between them. Here the CDR3 DNA reads TGTGCCAGCAGCCCAGGGAAAACCTACGAGCAGTACTTC. Encoded protein: CASSPGKTYEQYF.

V and J are TRBV28 and TRBJ1-5; TRBD1 matches 7 bases. Germline V lookup: CDR1 MDHEN, CDR2 SYDVKM. Trimming removed 6 bases from V and 3 bases from J; junction bases left unmatched: 5. This CDR3 has 14 residues. In DNA form, the CDR3 reads TGTGCCAGCAGGGCCACAGGGGACAATCAGCCCCAGCATTTT. As protein: CASRATGDNQPQHF.

The genes are TRBV5-4 and TRBJ2-7, with D tentatively TRBD1 (6 bases). This CDR3 region has 13 residues. V dropped 4 bases and J dropped 4 bases, with 12 bases sitting between them. From germline, CDR1 is SGHNT and CDR2 YYREEE (reference sequence). As DNA, the CDR3 is TGTGCCAGCAGCCGCCGGGACACTTACGAGCAGTACTTC. This gives the protein CASSRRDTYEQYF.